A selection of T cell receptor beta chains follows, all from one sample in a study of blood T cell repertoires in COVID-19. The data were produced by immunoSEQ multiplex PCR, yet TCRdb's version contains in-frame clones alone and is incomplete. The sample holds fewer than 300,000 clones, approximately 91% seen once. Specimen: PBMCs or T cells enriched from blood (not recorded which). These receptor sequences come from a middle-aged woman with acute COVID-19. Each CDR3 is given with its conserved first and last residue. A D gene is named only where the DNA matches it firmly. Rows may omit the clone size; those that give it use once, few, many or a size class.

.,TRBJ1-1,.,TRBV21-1,CASPKGGSGGMNTEAFF,TGTGCCAGTCCCAAAGGGGGGAGCGGGGGGATGAACACTGAAGCTTTCTTT
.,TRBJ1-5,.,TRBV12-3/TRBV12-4,CASSLHSNQPQHF,TGTGCCAGCAGTTTACATAGCAATCAGCCCCAGCATTTT
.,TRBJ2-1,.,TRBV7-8,CASSPASELNEQFF,TGTGCCAGCAGCCCGGCTAGCGAGTTGAATGAGCAGTTCTTC
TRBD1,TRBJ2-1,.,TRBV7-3,CASSLEGDRATEQFF,TGTGCCAGCAGCTTAGAGGGGGACAGGGCAACTGAGCAGTTCTTC
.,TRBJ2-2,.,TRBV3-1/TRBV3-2,CASSLRQSKVTGELFF,TGTGCCAGCAGCCTGAGACAGTCTAAAGTCACCGGGGAGCTGTTTTTT
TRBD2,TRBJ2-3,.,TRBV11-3,CASSYSGGTDTQYF,TGTGCCAGCAGCTACAGCGGGGGCACAGATACGCAGTATTTT
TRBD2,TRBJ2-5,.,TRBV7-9,CASSPWTSGDKETQYF,TGTGCCAGCAGCCCCTGGACTAGCGGGGACAAAGAGACCCAGTACTTC
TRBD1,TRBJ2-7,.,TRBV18,CASSPQGQGSEQYF,TGTGCCAGCTCACCACAGGGACAGGGGTCCGAGCAGTACTTC
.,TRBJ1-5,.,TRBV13,CASSEIGGSNQPQHF,TGTGCCAGCAGCGAAATAGGGGGTAGCAATCAGCCCCAGCATTTT
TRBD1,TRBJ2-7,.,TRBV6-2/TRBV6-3,CASSLGQGGSYEQYF,TGTGCCAGCAGTCTGGGACAGGGGGGCTCCTACGAGCAGTACTTC
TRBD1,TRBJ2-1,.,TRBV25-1,CASSGTGVYNEQFF,TGTGCCAGTTCCGGGACAGGGGTCTACAATGAGCAGTTCTTC
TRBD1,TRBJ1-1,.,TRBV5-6,CASSEVGTGKESEAFF,TGTGCCAGCAGCGAGGTCGGGACAGGCAAGGAATCTGAAGCTTTCTTT
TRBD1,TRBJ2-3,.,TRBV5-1,CASSSRDRNTDTQYF,TGCGCCAGCAGCTCCCGGGACAGAAACACAGATACGCAGTATTTT
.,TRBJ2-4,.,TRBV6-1,CASSEAQGNIQYF,TGTGCCAGCAGTGAAGCCCAGGGGAACATTCAGTACTTC
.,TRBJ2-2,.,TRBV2,CASSEAGEGELFF,TGTGCCAGCAGTGAAGCGGGAGAGGGGGAGCTGTTTTTT
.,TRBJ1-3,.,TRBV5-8,CASSYDKRGNTIYF,TGTGCCAGCAGCTACGACAAACGTGGAAACACCATATATTTT
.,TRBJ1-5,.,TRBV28,CASRTEEGRSNQPQHF,TGTGCCAGCAGGACCGAGGAGGGGCGAAGCAATCAGCCCCAGCATTTT
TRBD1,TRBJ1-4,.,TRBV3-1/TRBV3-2,CASSQGGTGSEKLFF,TGTGCCAGCAGCCAAGGGGGGACAGGGAGTGAAAAACTGTTTTTT
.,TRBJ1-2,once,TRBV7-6,CASSLAANYGYTF,TGTGCCAGCAGCTTAGCAGCAAACTATGGCTACACCTTC
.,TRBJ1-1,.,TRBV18,CASQVSEMNTEAFF,TGTGCCAGCCAGGTCTCGGAAATGAACACTGAAGCTTTCTTT
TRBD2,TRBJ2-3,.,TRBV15,CATSQTSGSTDTQYF,TGTGCCACCAGCCAGACTAGCGGCAGCACAGATACGCAGTATTTT
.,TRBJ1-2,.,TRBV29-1,CSVEARGNYGYTF,TGCAGCGTTGAAGCTCGAGGGAACTATGGCTACACCTTC
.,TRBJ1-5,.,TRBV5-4,CASSLEPGNHQPQHF,TGTGCCAGCAGCTTGGAGCCCGGGAATCATCAGCCCCAGCATTTT
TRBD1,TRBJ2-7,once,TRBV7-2,CASSLFRDRGEEQYF,TGTGCCAGCAGCTTATTCCGGGACAGGGGTGAAGAGCAGTACTTC
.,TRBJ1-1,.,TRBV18,CASSPRYRANTEAFF,TGTGCCAGCTCACCAAGGTACAGGGCAAACACTGAAGCTTTCTTT
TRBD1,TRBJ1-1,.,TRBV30,CAWSVGQGINTEAFF,TGTGCCTGGAGTGTGGGACAGGGGATAAACACTGAAGCTTTCTTT
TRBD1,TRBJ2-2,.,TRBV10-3,CAISEQGPNTGELFF,TGTGCCATCAGTGAACAGGGGCCGAACACCGGGGAGCTGTTTTTT
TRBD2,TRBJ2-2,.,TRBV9,CASSVVVAGGLTGELFF,TGTGCCAGCAGCGTAGTGGTAGCGGGGGGGCTTACCGGGGAGCTGTTTTTT
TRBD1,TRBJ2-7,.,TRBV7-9,CASSLEGQGYEQYF,TGTGCCAGCAGCTTAGAGGGACAGGGGTACGAGCAGTACTTC
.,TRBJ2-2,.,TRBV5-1,CASSLAQDTGELFF,TGCGCCAGCAGCTTGGCACAGGACACCGGGGAGCTGTTTTTT
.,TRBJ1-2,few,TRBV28,CASTLTPLAGRTGYTF,TGTGCCAGCACCTTAACCCCCCTGGCAGGGAGGACTGGCTACACCTTC
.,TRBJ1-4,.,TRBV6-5,CASSYRRISEKLFF,TGTGCCAGCAGTTACCGCAGAATCAGTGAAAAACTGTTTTTT
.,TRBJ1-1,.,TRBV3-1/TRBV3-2,CASSPRTMNTEAFF,TGTGCCAGCAGCCCCCGTACTATGAACACTGAAGCTTTCTTT
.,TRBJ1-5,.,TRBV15,CATSQGGVGPQHF,TGTGCCACCAGCCAGGGAGGTGTAGGGCCCCAGCATTTT
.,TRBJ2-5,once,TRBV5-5,CASSNLGWGWETQYF,TGTGCCAGCAGCAACCTCGGGTGGGGCTGGGAGACCCAGTACTTC
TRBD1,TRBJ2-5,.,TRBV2,CASTKGQPGEETQYF,TGTGCCAGCACTAAGGGACAGCCAGGCGAGGAGACCCAGTACTTC
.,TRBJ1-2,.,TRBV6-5,CASSYSSLKNYGYTF,TGTGCCAGCAGTTACTCGAGCCTCAAGAACTATGGCTACACCTTC
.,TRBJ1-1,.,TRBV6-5,CASTRSGNWAEAFF,TGTGCCAGCACCCGATCAGGGAATTGGGCTGAAGCTTTCTTT
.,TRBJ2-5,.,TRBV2,CASAWRGSGETQYF,TGTGCCAGCGCCTGGAGGGGATCGGGTGAGACCCAGTACTTC
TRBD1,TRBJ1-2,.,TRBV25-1,CASSAGTGYGYTF,TGTGCCAGCAGCGCCGGGACAGGCTATGGCTACACCTTC